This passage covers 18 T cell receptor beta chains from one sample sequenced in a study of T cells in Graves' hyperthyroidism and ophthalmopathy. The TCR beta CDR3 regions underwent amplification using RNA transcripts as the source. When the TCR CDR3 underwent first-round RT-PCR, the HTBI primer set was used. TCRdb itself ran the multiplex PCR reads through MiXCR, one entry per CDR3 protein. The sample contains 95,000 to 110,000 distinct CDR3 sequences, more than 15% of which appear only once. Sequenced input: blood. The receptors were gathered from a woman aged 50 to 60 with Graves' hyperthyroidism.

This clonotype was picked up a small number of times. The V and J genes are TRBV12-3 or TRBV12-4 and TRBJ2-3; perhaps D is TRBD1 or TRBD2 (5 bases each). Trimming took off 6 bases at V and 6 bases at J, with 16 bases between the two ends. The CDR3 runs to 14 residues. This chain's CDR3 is CASSPLGERDTQYF. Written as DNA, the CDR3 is TGTGCCAGCAGCCCCCTAGGGGAGCGGGATACGCAGTATTTT.

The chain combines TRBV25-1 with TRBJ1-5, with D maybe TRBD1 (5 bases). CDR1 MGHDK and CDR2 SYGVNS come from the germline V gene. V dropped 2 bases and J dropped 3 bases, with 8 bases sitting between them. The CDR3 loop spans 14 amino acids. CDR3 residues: CASSEGGVNQPQHF. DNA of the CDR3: TGTGCCAGCAGTGAAGGAGGGGTCAATCAGCCCCAGCATTTT.

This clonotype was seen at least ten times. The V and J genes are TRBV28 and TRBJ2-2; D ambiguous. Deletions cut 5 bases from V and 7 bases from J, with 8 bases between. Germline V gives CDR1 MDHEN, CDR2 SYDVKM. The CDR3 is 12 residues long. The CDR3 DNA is TGTGCCAGCAGTCCGACCGTCGGGGAGCTGTTTTTT. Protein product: CASSPTVGELFF.

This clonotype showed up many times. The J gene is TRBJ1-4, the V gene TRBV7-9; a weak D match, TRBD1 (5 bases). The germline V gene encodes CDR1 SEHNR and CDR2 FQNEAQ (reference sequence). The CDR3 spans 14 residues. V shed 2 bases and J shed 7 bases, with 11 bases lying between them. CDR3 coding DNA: TGTGCCAGCAGCTTACGGGGCGCGGCTGAAAAACTGTTTTTT. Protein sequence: CASSLRGAAEKLFF.

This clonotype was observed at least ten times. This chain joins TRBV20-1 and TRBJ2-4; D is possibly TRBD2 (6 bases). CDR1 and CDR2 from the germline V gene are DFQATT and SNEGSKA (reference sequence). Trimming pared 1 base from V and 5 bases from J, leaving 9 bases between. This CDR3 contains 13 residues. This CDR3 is CSARAGGENIQYF. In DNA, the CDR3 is TGCAGTGCTAGAGCGGGCGGGGAAAACATTCAGTACTTC.

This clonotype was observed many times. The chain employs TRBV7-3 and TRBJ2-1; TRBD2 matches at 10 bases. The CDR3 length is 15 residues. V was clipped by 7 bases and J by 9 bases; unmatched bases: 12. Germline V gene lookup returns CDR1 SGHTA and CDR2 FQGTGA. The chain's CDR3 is CASNQAGGPFVEQFF. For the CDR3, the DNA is TGTGCCAGCAACCAAGCGGGAGGGCCCTTCGTTGAGCAGTTCTTC.

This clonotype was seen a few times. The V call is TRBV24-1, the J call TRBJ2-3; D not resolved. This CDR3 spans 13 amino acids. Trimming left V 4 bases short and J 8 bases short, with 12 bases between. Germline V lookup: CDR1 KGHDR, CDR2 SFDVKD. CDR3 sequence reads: CATSDSPQTTQYF. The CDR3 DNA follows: TGTGCCACCAGTGACAGTCCACAGACTACGCAGTATTTT.

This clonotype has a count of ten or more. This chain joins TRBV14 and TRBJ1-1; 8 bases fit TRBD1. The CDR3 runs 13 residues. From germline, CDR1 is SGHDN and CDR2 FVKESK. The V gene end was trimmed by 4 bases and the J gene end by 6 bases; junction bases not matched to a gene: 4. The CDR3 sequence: CASSRTGSAEAFF. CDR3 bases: TGTGCCAGCAGCCGGACAGGGAGCGCTGAAGCTTTCTTT.

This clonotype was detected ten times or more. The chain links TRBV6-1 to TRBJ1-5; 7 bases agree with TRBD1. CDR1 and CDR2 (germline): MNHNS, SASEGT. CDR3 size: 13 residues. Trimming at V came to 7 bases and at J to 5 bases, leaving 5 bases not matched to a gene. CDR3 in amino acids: CASNGQADQPQHF. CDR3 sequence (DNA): TGTGCCAGCAACGGACAGGCTGATCAGCCCCAGCATTTT.

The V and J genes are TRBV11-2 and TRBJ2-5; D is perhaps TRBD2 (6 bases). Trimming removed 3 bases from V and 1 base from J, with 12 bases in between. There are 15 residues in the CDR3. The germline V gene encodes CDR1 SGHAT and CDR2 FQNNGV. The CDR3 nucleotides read TGTGCCAGCAGCTTGAATAGCGGTCCCCAAGAGACCCAGTACTTC. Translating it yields CASSLNSGPQETQYF.

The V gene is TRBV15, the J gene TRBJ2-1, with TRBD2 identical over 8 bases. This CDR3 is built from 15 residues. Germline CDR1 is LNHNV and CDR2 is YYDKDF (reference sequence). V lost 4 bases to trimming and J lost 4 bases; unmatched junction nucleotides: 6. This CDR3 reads CATSKLAEDYNEQFF. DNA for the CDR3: TGTGCCACCAGCAAACTAGCGGAAGATTACAATGAGCAGTTCTTC.

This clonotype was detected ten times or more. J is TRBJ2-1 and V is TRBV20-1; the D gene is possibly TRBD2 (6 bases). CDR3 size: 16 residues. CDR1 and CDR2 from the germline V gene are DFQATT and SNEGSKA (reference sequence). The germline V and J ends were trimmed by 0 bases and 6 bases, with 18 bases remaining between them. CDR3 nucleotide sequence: TGCAGTGCTAGAGATCCCCTAGCGTCGGGTGTCAATGAGCAGTTCTTC. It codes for CSARDPLASGVNEQFF.

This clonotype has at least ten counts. The CDR3 reads CASSRRGSYEQYF. CDR3 sequence (DNA): TGTGCCAGCAGCCGCCGGGGCTCCTACGAGCAGTACTTC. The chain recombines TRBV3-1 with TRBJ2-7; D is possibly TRBD2 (5 bases). There are 13 residues in the CDR3. The V gene's germline CDR1 is LGHDT and CDR2 YNNKEL (reference sequence). V gave up 4 bases and J gave up 0 bases, with 7 bases separating them.

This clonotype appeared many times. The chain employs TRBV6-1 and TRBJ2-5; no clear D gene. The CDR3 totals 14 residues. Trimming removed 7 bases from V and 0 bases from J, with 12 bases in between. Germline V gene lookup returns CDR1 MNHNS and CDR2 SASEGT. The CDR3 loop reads CASKRQHYQETQYF. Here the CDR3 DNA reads TGTGCCAGCAAGAGGCAGCACTACCAAGAGACCCAGTACTTC.

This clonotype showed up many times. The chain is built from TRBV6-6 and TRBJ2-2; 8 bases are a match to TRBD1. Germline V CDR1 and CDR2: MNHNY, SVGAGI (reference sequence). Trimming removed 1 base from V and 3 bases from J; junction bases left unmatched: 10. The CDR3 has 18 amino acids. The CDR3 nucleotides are TGTGCCAGCAGTTACTTCCCCATACAGGGGGTGCACACCGGGGAGCTGTTTTTT. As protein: CASSYFPIQGVHTGELFF.

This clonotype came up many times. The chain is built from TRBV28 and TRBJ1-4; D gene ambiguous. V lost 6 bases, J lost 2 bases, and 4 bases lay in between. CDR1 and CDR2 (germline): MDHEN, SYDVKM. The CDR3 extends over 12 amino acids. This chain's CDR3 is CASRPTNEKLFF. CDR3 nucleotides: TGTGCCAGCAGACCTACTAATGAAAAACTGTTTTTT. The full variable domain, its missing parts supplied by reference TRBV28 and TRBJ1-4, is DVKVTQSSRYLVKRTGEKVFLECVQDMDHENMFWYRQDPGLGLRLIYFSYDVKMKEKGDIPEGYSVSREKKERFSLILESASTNQTSMYLCASRPTNEKLFFGSGTQLSVL.

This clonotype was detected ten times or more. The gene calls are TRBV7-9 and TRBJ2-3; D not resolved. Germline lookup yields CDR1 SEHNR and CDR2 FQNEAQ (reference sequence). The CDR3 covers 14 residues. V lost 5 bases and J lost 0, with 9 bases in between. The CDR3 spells CASSPGPSTDTQYF. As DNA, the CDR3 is TGTGCCAGCAGCCCCGGCCCTAGCACAGATACGCAGTATTTT.

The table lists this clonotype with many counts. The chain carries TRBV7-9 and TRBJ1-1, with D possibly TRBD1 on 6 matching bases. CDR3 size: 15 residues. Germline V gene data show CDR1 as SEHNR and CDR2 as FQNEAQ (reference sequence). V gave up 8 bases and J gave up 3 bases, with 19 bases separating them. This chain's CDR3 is CASDRARTADTEAFF. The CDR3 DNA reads TGTGCCAGCGACCGAGCCAGGACAGCGGACACTGAAGCTTTCTTT.